One sample yielded the 29 T cell receptor beta chains listed below, sequenced in a study of early T cells in non-severe SARS-CoV-2 infection. One entry per CDR3 protein results from TCRdb running MiXCR on the 5' RACE reads. The sample lists 70,000 to 95,000 distinct CDR3 sequences, roughly 15% seen once, with 0.58% in the top ten. Source material: whole blood. All receptors come from an adult who was a healthcare worker with PCR-confirmed SARS-CoV-2 infection or an uninfected control (not recorded which).

V gene TRBV14 combines with J gene TRBJ1-1, with no clear D. Germline V gene data show CDR1 as SGHDN and CDR2 as FVKESK. The V end was cut by 5 bases, the J end by 0 bases, with 7 bases between. The CDR3 loop spans 13 amino acids. The DNA for the CDR3 is TGTGCCAGCAGCGTGTGGCTGAACACTGAAGCTTTCTTT. It translates to CASSVWLNTEAFF.

This clonotype was seen many times. The DNA for the CDR3 is TGTGCCAGCAGTTTAACTGGGGAAAAACTGTTTTTT. The encoded protein is CASSLTGEKLFF. This chain links TRBV6-5 with TRBJ1-4; D ambiguous. The CDR3 runs to 12 residues. The germline CDR1 and CDR2 sequences are MNHEY and SVGAGI. The ends were cut back, 4 bases at V and 8 bases at J, with 8 bases in the middle.

The chain has TRBV6-5 and TRBJ2-7, with 9 bases identical to TRBD1. The CDR3 extends over 15 amino acids. After removal of 6 bases from V and 6 bases from J, the junction contained 12 bases not matched to a gene. Germline-derived CDR1 and CDR2 are MNHEY and SVGAGI. CDR3: CASRRERDRVAEQYV. The CDR3 DNA is TGTGCCAGCAGGCGAGAACGGGACAGGGTAGCCGAGCAGTACGTC.

This clonotype was observed a few times. The rearrangement links TRBV11-3 to TRBJ2-3; no clear D gene. The germline V gene has CDR1 SGHNT and CDR2 YENEEA. This CDR3 spans 14 amino acids. Trimming stripped 0 bases from V and 4 bases from J, with 8 bases between. The CDR3 region is CASSLDTGADTQYF. In DNA form, the CDR3 reads TGTGCCAGCAGCTTAGATACTGGCGCAGATACGCAGTATTTT.

This clonotype occurred a few times. The V call is TRBV27, the J call TRBJ1-2; TRBD1 aligns across 7 bases. Germline values: CDR1 MNHEY, CDR2 SMNVEV (reference sequence). V lost 5 bases, J lost 1 base, and 7 bases stayed unmatched. The CDR3 totals 15 residues. The CDR3 sequence: CASSETGPINYGYTF. The CDR3 DNA is TGTGCCAGCAGTGAGACAGGGCCCATTAACTATGGCTACACCTTC.

This clonotype was seen ten or more times. The chain uses TRBV6-1 and TRBJ2-2; 9 nucleotides agree with TRBD1. The CDR3 has 15 residues. Germline trimming cut 5 bases from V and 6 bases from J; bases unmatched to any gene: 7. From germline, CDR1 is MNHNS and CDR2 SASEGT. CDR3 bases: TGTGCCAGCAGTACTACAGGGGGCGTATCCGGGGAGCTGTTTTTT. Translating gives CASSTTGGVSGELFF.

This clonotype was counted at least ten times. This rearrangement joins TRBV21-1 to TRBJ1-5; TRBD1, the D gene given by the table, was not confirmed from the DNA. TRBV21-1 is a pseudogene locus. This CDR3 is 22 amino acids long. CDR3: CASSKGLFAGQGAPYSNQPQHF. The CDR3 nucleotides are TGTGCCAGCAGCAAAGGCCTATTCGCGGGACAGGGGGCACCTTATAGCAATCAGCCCCAGCATTTT.

CDR3 amino acids: CASSSYGSGGYTF. The CDR3 DNA is TGTGCCAGCAGTTCTTACGGTTCCGGTGGCTACACCTTC. The chain is built from TRBV3-1 and TRBJ1-2; D is ambiguous. The CDR3 totals 13 residues. From germline, CDR1 is LGHDT and CDR2 YNNKEL (reference sequence). V was pared by 6 bases and J by 7 bases, with 15 bases between.

In DNA form, the CDR3 reads TGTGCCAGCAGACGAAATTACGAGCAGTTCTTC. Protein: CASRRNYEQFF. The rearrangement joins TRBV12-3 or TRBV12-4 to TRBJ2-1; D ambiguous. This CDR3 is 11 amino acids long. V was shortened by 6 bases and J by 10 bases, with 10 bases between the two germline ends.

This clonotype came up a few times. The rearrangement links TRBV29-1 to TRBJ1-1; D is possibly TRBD1 (5 bases). Germline V gene data show CDR1 as SQVTM and CDR2 as ANQGSEA. The CDR3 length is 11 residues. Between the trimmed V and J ends, which lost 8 bases and 1 base, there was a span of 8 bases. CDR3 coding DNA: TGCAGCAGCGACAGGAACACTGAAGCTTTCTTT. It codes for CSSDRNTEAFF.

This clonotype was picked up many times. This sequence joins TRBV11-1 and TRBJ1-4; D is ambiguous. CDR1 is SGHAT, CDR2 FQDESV, per germline (reference sequence). Trimming took off 3 bases at V and 4 bases at J, with 9 bases between the two ends. The CDR3 has 14 residues. The CDR3 loop reads CASSFSRINEKLFF. The CDR3 DNA reads TGTGCCAGCAGCTTCTCGCGGATTAATGAAAAACTGTTTTTT. Full variable domain (outside the CDR3, taken from reference TRBV11-1 and TRBJ1-4): EAEVAQSPRYKITEKSQAVAFWCDPISGHATLYWYRQILGQGPELLVQFQDESVVDDSQLPKDRFSAERLKGVDSTLKIQPAELGDSAMYLCASSFSRINEKLFFGSGTQLSVL.

This clonotype was recorded a few times. V and J are TRBV30 and TRBJ1-2; D is uncertain. V was clipped by 0 bases and J by 2 bases, with 7 bases between them. The CDR3 has 13 residues. Germline V gives CDR1 GTSNPN, CDR2 SVGIG (reference sequence). CDR3 loop: CAWSVSGNYGYTF. The CDR3 nucleotides read TGTGCCTGGAGTGTGTCCGGGAACTATGGCTACACCTTC.

This clonotype was counted between two and nine times. The genes are TRBV21-1 and TRBJ2-3; no DNA check was done on the table's D call, TRBD2. TRBV21-1 constitutes a pseudogene. The CDR3 runs to 19 residues. The CDR3 reads CASSKVRLAGGRSTDTQYF. CDR3 nucleotide sequence: TGTGCCAGCAGCAAAGTCCGCCTAGCGGGGGGCCGAAGCACAGATACGCAGTATTTT.

The genes are TRBV19 and TRBJ1-4; D unresolved. This CDR3 comprises 14 residues. CDR1 is LNHDA, CDR2 SQIVND, per germline (reference sequence). The V end was cut by 3 bases, the J end by 4 bases, with 9 bases between. The CDR3 coding sequence is TGTGCCAGTAGTATGAGAGGAAATAATGAAAAACTGTTTTTT. Amino acids: CASSMRGNNEKLFF.

V usage is TRBV11-3 and J usage is TRBJ2-2; tentatively, D is TRBD1 (6 bases). V was cut by 5 bases and J by 4 bases, with 11 bases left in between. CDR3 size: 14 residues. Germline values: CDR1 SGHNT, CDR2 YENEEA. The CDR3 reads CASSDDRLTGELFF. The CDR3 DNA reads as TGTGCCAGCAGCGACGACAGGCTCACCGGGGAGCTGTTTTTT.

This clonotype appeared many times. The chain recombines TRBV5-1 with TRBJ2-2; D might be TRBD1 or TRBD2, each matching 5 bases. From germline, CDR1 is SGHRS and CDR2 YFSETQ. V gave up 0 bases and J gave up 5 bases, with 8 bases separating them. The CDR3 totals 14 residues. CDR3 region: CASSLGGATGELFF. DNA of the CDR3: TGCGCCAGCAGCTTGGGAGGGGCAACCGGGGAGCTGTTTTTT. Together with reference TRBV5-1 and TRBJ2-2, the CDR3 gives the full variable domain: KAGVTQTPRYLIKTRGQQVTLSCSPISGHRSVSWYQQTPGQGLQFLFEYFSETQRNKGNFPGRFSGRQFSNSRSEMNVSTLELGDSALYLCASSLGGATGELFFGEGSRLTVL.

This clonotype was seen at least ten times. V gene TRBV6-6 combines with J gene TRBJ2-5; TRBD1 is a possible D gene (6 bases). CDR3 length equals 15 residues. V was cut by 3 bases and J by 2 bases, with 13 bases left in between. Per the germline V gene, CDR1 is MNHNY and CDR2 is SVGAGI (reference sequence). CDR3 region: CASSYSRTDQETQYF. The CDR3 DNA sequence: TGTGCCAGCAGTTATTCACGGACAGATCAAGAGACCCAGTACTTC.

This clonotype was counted ten times or more. This chain joins TRBV7-2 and TRBJ2-2, with unresolved D. CDR3 length equals 17 residues. V was clipped by 2 bases and J by 0 bases, with 13 bases between them. Germline V gene data show CDR1 as SGHTA and CDR2 as FQGNSA. The CDR3 bases are TGTGCCAGCAGCTTATTATACGTCAAGACGAACACCGGGGAGCTGTTTTTT. Translation: CASSLLYVKTNTGELFF.

The rearrangement links TRBV12-3 or TRBV12-4 to TRBJ1-3; weak D call: TRBD1 (6 bases). V lost 4 bases and J 9 bases, leaving 10 bases between the germline ends. The CDR3 length is 12 residues. CDR3 nucleotides: TGTGCCAGCAGTTCCGGGACACGCACCATATATTTT. It specifies CASSSGTRTIYF.

The J gene is TRBJ2-4, the V gene TRBV14, with 8 bases that match TRBD1. In germline, CDR1 is SGHDN, CDR2 FVKESK. J gave up 0 bases and V 5 bases, and 3 bases lay outside the gene matches. The CDR3 consists of 15 residues. CDR3 in DNA: TGTGCCAGCAGCAAAGGACAGGGAGCCAAAAACATTCAGTACTTC. Translated: CASSKGQGAKNIQYF.

This chain connects TRBV5-1 to TRBJ2-1; 7 positions match TRBD1. Germline assignment: CDR1 SGHRS and CDR2 YFSETQ. V trimming: 0 bases; J trimming: 4 bases; junction bases outside the gene matches: 4. The CDR3 extends over 15 amino acids. For the CDR3, the DNA is TGCGCCAGCAGCTTGGGAGACAGGGATTACAATGAGCAGTTCTTC. Protein: CASSLGDRDYNEQFF. Complete variable domain (other parts from reference TRBV5-1 and TRBJ2-1): KAGVTQTPRYLIKTRGQQVTLSCSPISGHRSVSWYQQTPGQGLQFLFEYFSETQRNKGNFPGRFSGRQFSNSRSEMNVSTLELGDSALYLCASSLGDRDYNEQFFGPGTRLTVL.

J is TRBJ1-2 and V is TRBV27, with D perhaps matching TRBD1 (5 bases). Germline CDR1 and CDR2: MNHEY and SMNVEV (reference sequence). V lost 3 bases and J 4 bases, leaving 9 bases between the germline ends. The CDR3 is made up of 13 amino acids. The CDR3 reads CASSFRAAYGYTF. The CDR3 DNA reads TGTGCCAGCAGTTTCAGGGCCGCCTATGGCTACACCTTC.

This clonotype has more than one count but fewer than ten. This sequence joins TRBV5-6 and TRBJ1-6, with TRBD1 matching over 7 bases. The V gene end was trimmed by 0 bases and the J gene end by 10 bases; junction bases not matched to a gene: 7. Germline-derived CDR1 and CDR2 are SGHDT and YYEEEE. The CDR3 is 15 amino acids. The CDR3 loop reads CASSLESGGRSPLHF. For the CDR3, the DNA is TGTGCCAGCAGCTTGGAGTCAGGGGGAAGATCACCCCTCCACTTT. The full variable domain, in which reference TRBV5-6 and TRBJ1-6 provide the parts outside the CDR3, is DAGVTQSPTHLIKTRGQQVTLRCSPKSGHDTVSWYQQALGQGPQFIFQYYEEEERQRGNFPDRFSGHQFPNYSSELNVNALLLGDSALYLCASSLESGGRSPLHFGNGTRLTVT.

The genes are TRBV5-1 and TRBJ1-2, with 8 bases matching TRBD1. Trimming cost V 0 bases and J 6 bases; bases outside gene matches: 4. Germline V CDR1 and CDR2: SGHRS, YFSETQ. The CDR3 has 14 residues. DNA of the CDR3: TGCGCCAGCAGCTTGGTGACAGGGGTCAATGGCTACACCTTC. Amino acids: CASSLVTGVNGYTF.

Comments on this clonotype: A junction boundary mismatches the germline segment, possibly from a read error. This chain connects TRBV12-3 or TRBV12-4 to TRBJ1-3; 10 nucleotides agree with TRBD1. The CDR3 covers 17 residues. The CDR3 DNA reads as TGTGCCAGCCGCAAGCGAGGGACAGGGGCCTCTGGAAACGCCATATATTTT. This gives the protein CASRKRGTGASGNAIYF.

This chain connects TRBV20-1 to TRBJ2-1; TRBD2 aligns across 8 bases. Trimming cost V 3 bases and J 0 bases; bases outside gene matches: 1. The length of the CDR3 is 14 residues. CDR1 is DFQATT, CDR2 SNEGSKA, per germline (reference sequence). CDR3 in amino acids: CSASGGASYNEQFF. DNA of the CDR3: TGCAGTGCTAGCGGGGGGGCCTCCTACAATGAGCAGTTCTTC.

This clonotype turned up a few times. This chain connects TRBV15 to TRBJ2-5, with 7 bases lining up with TRBD1. The J segment lost 4 bases and the V segment lost 0 bases, leaving 5 bases of the junction unmatched. The CDR3 is made up of 15 amino acids. Germline lookup yields CDR1 LNHNV and CDR2 YYDKDF (reference sequence). This chain's CDR3 is CATSRDRQGIETQYF. The CDR3 DNA reads as TGTGCCACCAGCAGAGATAGACAGGGAATAGAGACCCAGTACTTC.

This clonotype was seen more than once but under ten times. This chain joins TRBV10-2 and TRBJ2-3; tentative D call: TRBD1 (5 bases). Trimming shortened V by 6 bases and J by 4 bases, and 11 bases separated the two germline ends. The CDR3 loop spans 13 amino acids. The germline V gene has CDR1 WSHSY and CDR2 SAAADI. The CDR3 nucleotides read TGCGCCAGCAGAAACAGGTTCCCAGATACGCAGTATTTT. It specifies CASRNRFPDTQYF.

This clonotype was detected only a few times. The chain is built from TRBV19 and TRBJ1-4; 7 bases map to TRBD1. The CDR3 totals 14 residues. In germline, CDR1 is LNHDA, CDR2 SQIVND (reference sequence). The ends lost 6 bases at V and 4 bases at J; junction bases unmatched: 5. In DNA, the CDR3 is TGTGCCAGTAGATTGGGACAGCATAATGAAAAACTGTTTTTT. Translating gives CASRLGQHNEKLFF.